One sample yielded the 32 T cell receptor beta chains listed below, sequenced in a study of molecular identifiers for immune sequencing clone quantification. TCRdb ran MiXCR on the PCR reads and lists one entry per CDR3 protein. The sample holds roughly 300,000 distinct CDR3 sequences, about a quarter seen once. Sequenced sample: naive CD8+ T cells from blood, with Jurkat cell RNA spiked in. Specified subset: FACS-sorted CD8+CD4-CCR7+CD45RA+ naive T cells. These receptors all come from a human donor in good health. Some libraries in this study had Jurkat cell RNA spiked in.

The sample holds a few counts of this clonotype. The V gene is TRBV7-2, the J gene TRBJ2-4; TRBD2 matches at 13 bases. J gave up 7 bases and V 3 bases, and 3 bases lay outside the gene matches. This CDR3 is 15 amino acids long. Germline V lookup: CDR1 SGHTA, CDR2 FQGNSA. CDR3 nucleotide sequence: TGTGCCAGCAGCTTGGGACTAGCGGGGATTAACATTCAGTACTTC. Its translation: CASSLGLAGINIQYF. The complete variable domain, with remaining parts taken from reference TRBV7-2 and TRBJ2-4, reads GAGVSQSPSNKVTEKGKDVELRCDPISGHTALYWYRQSLGQGLEFLIYFQGNSAPDKSGLPSDRFSAERTGGSVSTLTIQRTQQEDSAVYLCASSLGLAGINIQYFGAGTRLSVL.

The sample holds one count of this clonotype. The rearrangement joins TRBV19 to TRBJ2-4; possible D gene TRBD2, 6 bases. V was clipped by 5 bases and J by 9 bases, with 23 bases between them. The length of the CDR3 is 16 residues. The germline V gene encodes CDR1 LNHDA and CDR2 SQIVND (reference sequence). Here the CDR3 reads CASSGGGGTARSIQYF. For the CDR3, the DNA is TGTGCCAGTAGTGGCGGTGGGGGGACTGCGAGGAGCATTCAGTACTTC.

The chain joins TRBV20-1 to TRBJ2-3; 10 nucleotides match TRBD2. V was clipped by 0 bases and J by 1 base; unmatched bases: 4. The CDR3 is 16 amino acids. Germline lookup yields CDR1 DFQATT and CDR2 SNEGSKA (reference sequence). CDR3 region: CSARDLGLAGTDTQYF. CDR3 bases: TGCAGTGCTAGAGATCTTGGACTAGCGGGCACAGATACGCAGTATTTT.

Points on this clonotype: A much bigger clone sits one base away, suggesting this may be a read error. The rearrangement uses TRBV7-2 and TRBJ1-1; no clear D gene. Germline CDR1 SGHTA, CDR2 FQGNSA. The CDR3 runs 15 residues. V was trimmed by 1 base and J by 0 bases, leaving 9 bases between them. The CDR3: CASSLEYGVNTEAFF. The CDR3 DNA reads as TGTGCCAGCAGCTTAGAGTACGGGGTGAACACTGAAGCTTTCTTT.

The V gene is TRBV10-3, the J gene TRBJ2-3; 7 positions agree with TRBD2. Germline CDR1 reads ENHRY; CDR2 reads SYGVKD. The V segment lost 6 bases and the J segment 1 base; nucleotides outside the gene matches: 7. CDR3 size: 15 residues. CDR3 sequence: CAISLSGAGTDTQYF. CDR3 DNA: TGTGCCATCAGCCTAAGCGGGGCTGGCACAGATACGCAGTATTTT.

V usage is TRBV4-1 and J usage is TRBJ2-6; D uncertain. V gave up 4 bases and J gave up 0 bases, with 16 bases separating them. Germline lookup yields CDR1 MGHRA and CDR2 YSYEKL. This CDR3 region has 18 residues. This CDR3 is CASSLPSGSSSGANVLTF. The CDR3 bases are TGCGCCAGCAGCCTACCCTCCGGCAGTAGCTCTGGGGCCAACGTCCTGACTTTC.

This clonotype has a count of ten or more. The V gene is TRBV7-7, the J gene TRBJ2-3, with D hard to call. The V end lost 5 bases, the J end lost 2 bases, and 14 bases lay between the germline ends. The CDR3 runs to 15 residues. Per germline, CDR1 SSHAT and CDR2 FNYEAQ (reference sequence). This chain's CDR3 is CASSPSLTFTDTQYF. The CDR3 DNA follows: TGTGCCAGCAGCCCGTCCTTGACCTTCACAGATACGCAGTATTTT.

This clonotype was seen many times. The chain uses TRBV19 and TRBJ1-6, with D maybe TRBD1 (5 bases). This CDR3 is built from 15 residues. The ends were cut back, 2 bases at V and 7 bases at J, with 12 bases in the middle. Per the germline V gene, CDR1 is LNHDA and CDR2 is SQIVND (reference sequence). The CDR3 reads CASSITGLGNSPLHF. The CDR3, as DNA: TGTGCCAGTAGTATAACAGGCCTAGGAAATTCACCCCTCCACTTT.

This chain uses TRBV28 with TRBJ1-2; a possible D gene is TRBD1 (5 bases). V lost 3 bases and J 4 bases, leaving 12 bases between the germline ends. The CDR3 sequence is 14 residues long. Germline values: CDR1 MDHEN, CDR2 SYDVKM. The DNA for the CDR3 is TGTGCCAGCAGTTTCCTACTTGACAGCTATGGCTACACCTTC. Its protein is CASSFLLDSYGYTF.

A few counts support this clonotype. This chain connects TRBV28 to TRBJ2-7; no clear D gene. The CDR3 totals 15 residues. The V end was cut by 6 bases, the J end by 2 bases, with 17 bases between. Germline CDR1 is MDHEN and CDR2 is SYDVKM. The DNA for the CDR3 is TGTGCCAGCAGCCCCTTTCTAGAGATGGCCTACGAGCAGTACTTC. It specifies CASSPFLEMAYEQYF. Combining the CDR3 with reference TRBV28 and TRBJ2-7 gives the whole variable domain DVKVTQSSRYLVKRTGEKVFLECVQDMDHENMFWYRQDPGLGLRLIYFSYDVKMKEKGDIPEGYSVSREKKERFSLILESASTNQTSMYLCASSPFLEMAYEQYFGPGTRLTVT.

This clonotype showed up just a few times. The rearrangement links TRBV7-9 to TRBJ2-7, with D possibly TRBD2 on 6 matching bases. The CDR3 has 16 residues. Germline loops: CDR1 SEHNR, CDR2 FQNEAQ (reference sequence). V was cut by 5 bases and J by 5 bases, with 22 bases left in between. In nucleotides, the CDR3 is TGTGCCAGCAGCCTTAACACAGGAGGGATCCGGGACGAGCAGTACTTC. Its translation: CASSLNTGGIRDEQYF.

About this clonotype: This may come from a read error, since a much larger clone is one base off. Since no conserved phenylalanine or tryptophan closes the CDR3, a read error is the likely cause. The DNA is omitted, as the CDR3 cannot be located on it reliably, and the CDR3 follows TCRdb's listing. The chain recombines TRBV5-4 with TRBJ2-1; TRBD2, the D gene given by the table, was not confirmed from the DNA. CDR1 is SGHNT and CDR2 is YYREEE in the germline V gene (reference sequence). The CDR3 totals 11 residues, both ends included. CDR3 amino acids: CASSCSGTPTL.

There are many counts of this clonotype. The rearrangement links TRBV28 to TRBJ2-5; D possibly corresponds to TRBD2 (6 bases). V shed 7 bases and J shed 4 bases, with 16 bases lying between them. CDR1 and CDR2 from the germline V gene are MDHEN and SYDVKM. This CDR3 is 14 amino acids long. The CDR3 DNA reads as TGTGCCAGCACCACTATGGAGGGAAGAGAGACCCAGTACTTC. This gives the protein CASTTMEGRETQYF.

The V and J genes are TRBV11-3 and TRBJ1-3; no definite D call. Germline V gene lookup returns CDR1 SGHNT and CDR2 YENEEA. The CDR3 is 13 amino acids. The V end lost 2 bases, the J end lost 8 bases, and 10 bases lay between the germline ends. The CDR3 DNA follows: TGTGCCAGCAGCTTACGGGAAGACGACACCATATATTTT. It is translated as CASSLREDDTIYF.

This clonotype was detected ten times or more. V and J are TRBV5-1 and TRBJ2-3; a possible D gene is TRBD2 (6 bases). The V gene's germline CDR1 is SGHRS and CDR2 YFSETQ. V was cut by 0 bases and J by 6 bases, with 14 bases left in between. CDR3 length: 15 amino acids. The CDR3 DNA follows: TGCGCCAGCAGCTTGGCCGGACCGGCGGGGGATACGCAGTATTTT. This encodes CASSLAGPAGDTQYF.

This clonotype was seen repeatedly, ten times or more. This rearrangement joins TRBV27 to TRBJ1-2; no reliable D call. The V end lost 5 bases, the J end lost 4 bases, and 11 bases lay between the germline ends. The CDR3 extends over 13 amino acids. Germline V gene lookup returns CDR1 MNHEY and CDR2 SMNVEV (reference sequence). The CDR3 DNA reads TGTGCCAGCAGTGGACTTTCCACCTATGGCTACACCTTC. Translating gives CASSGLSTYGYTF.

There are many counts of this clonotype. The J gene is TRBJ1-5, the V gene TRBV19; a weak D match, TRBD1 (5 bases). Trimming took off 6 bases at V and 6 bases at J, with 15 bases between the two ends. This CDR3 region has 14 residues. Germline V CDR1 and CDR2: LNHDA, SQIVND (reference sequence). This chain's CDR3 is CASRDTGVVQPQHF. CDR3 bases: TGTGCCAGTAGGGATACGGGGGTCGTTCAGCCCCAGCATTTT.

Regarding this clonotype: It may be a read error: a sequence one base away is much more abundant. The CDR3 sequence: CASSSLGAYTGELFF. CDR3 nucleotides: TGTGCCAGCAGCTCCCTTGGAGCGTACACCGGGGAGCTGTTTTTT. The chain carries TRBV7-6 and TRBJ2-2; D gene unclear. Germline lookup yields CDR1 SGHVS and CDR2 FNYEAQ. V lost 4 bases and J lost 3, with 12 bases in between. This CDR3 is built from 15 residues.

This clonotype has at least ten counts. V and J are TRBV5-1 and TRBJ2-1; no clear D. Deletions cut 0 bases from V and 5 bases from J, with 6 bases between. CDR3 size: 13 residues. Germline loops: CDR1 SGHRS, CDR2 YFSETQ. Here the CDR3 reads CASSLEGHNEQFF. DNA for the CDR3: TGCGCCAGCAGCTTGGAGGGTCACAATGAGCAGTTCTTC.

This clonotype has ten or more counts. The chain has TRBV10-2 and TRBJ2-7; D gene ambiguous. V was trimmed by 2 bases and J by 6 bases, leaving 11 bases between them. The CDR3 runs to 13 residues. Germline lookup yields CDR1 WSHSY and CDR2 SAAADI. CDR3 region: CASSETGGPEQYF. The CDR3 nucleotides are TGCGCCAGCAGTGAGACCGGCGGCCCCGAGCAGTACTTC.

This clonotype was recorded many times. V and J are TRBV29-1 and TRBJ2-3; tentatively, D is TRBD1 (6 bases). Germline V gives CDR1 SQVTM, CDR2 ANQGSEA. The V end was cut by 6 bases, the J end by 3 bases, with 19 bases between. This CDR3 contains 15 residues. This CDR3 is CSVLPWQGMTDTQYF. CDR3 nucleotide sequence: TGCAGCGTCCTTCCATGGCAGGGGATGACAGATACGCAGTATTTT.

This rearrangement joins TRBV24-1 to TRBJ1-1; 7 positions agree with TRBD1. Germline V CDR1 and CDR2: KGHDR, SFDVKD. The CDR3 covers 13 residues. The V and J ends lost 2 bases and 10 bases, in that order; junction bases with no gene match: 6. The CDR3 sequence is CATSDWTGEGAFF. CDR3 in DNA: TGTGCCACCAGTGATTGGACAGGCGAGGGAGCTTTCTTT.

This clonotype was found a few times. The CDR3 DNA follows: TGTGCCAGCAGCTTTGTGGGGCCGCCGGACACTGAAGCTTTCTTT. It yields the protein CASSFVGPPDTEAFF. V is TRBV11-2 and J is TRBJ1-1, with D maybe TRBD1 (5 bases). Germline V gene lookup returns CDR1 SGHAT and CDR2 FQNNGV. The CDR3 runs to 15 residues. V lost 3 bases and J 3 bases, leaving 14 bases between the germline ends.

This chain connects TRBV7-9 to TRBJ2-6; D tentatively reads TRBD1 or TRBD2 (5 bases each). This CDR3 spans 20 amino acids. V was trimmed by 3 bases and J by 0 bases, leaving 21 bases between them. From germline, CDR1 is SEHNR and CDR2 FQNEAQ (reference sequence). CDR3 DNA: TGTGCCAGCAGCTTCATCCGGGACGTAGGAAACGGCTCTGGGGCCAACGTCCTGACTTTC. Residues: CASSFIRDVGNGSGANVLTF.

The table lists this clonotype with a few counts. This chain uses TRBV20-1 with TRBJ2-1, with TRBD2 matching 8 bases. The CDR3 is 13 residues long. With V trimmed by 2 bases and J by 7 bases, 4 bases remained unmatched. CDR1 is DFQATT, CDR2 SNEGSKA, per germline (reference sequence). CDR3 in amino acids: CSARSGSNNEQFF. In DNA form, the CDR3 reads TGCAGTGCTAGAAGCGGGAGTAATAATGAGCAGTTCTTC.

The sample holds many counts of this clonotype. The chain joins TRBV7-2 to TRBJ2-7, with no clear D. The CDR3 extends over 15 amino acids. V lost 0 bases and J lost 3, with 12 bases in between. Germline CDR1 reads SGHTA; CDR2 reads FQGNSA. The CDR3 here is CASSLAAQAGYEQYF. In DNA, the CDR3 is TGTGCCAGCAGCTTAGCGGCCCAGGCAGGCTACGAGCAGTACTTC.

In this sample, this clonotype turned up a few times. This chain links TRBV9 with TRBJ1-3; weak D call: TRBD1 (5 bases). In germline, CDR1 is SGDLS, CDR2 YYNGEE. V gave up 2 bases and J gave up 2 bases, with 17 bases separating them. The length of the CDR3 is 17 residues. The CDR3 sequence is CASSVAGDSGPGNTIYF. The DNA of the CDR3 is TGTGCCAGCAGCGTGGCCGGTGACAGCGGGCCTGGAAACACCATATATTTT.

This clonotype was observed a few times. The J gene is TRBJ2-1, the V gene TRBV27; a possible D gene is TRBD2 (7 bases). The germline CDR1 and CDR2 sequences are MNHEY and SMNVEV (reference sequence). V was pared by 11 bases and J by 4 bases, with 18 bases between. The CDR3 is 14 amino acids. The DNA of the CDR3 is TGTGCCGCCAAGGAGGGGGGGAGATACAATGAGCAGTTCTTC. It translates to CAAKEGGRYNEQFF.

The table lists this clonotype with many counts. This CDR3 is CASSLGQINQPQHF. CDR3 DNA: TGTGCCAGCAGCTTAGGACAGATCAATCAGCCCCAGCATTTT. This chain uses TRBV7-9 with TRBJ1-5; tentatively, D is TRBD1 (5 bases). Germline V CDR1 and CDR2: SEHNR, FQNEAQ (reference sequence). Trimming left V 1 base short and J 3 bases short, with 7 bases between. The CDR3 is 14 amino acids.

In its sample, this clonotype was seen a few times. In nucleotides, the CDR3 is TGTGCCACCAGCAGAGATCGGGCTGGCGGGAGTGGGATAGATACGCAGTATTTT. Protein sequence: CATSRDRAGGSGIDTQYF. The chain combines TRBV15 with TRBJ2-3; 7 bases align to TRBD2. Germline lookup yields CDR1 LNHNV and CDR2 YYDKDF (reference sequence). Trimming removed 0 bases from V and 5 bases from J; junction bases left unmatched: 14. The CDR3 is 18 amino acids.

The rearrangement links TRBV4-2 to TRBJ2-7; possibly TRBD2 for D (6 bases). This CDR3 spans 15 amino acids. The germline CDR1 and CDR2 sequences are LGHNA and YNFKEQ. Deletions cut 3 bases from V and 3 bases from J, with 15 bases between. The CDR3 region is CASSHPSTRFYEQYF. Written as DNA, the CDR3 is TGTGCCAGCAGCCATCCCTCGACTAGATTCTACGAGCAGTACTTC.

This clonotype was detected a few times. The chain's CDR3 is CAIRGQEDTQYF. As DNA, the CDR3 is TGTGCCATCAGAGGACAGGAAGATACGCAGTATTTT. The J gene is TRBJ2-3, the V gene TRBV10-3; 7 bases are a match to TRBD1. The CDR3 covers 12 residues. V was clipped by 6 bases and J by 5 bases; unmatched bases: 2. The germline V gene encodes CDR1 ENHRY and CDR2 SYGVKD.